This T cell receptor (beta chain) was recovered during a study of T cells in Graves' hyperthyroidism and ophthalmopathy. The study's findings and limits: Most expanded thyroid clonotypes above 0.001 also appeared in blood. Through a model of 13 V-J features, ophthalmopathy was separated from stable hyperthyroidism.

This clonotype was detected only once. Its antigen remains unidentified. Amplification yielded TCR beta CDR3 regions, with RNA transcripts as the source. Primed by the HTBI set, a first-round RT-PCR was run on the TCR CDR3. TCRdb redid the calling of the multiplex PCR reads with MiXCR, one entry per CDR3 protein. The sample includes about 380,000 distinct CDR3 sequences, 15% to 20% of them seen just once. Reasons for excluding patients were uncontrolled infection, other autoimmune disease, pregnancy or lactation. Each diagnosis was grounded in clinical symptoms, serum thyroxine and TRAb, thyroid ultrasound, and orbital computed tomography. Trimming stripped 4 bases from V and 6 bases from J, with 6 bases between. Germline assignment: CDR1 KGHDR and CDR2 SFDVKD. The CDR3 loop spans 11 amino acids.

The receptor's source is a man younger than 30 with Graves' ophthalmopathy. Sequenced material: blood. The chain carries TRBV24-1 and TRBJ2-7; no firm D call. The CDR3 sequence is CATSDGSEQYF. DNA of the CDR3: TGTGCCACCAGTGACGGATCCGAGCAGTACTTC.